Included here is one T cell receptor (beta chain) sequence, with context. Antigen unknown. The data stem from a study of CXCR3-negative and CXCR3-positive naive CD8 T cells. Whole-study context: Approximately 140 million TRB reads were obtained in total, which works out to about 1.5 +/- 0.3 million per library. Study-wide results and caveats: With respect to TRBV-TRBJ usage, naive CXCR3-negative and CXCR3-positive cells were similar; memory differed.

At around 300,000 cells each, triplicate sorts were carried out for each CD8+ T cell subset. CD45RO-CCR7+CD27+CD95- characterized naive CD8+ T cells. The CDR3 totals 16 residues. 5' RACE with UMI labels generated the TRB cDNA libraries. No DNA is given; TCRdb re-called the 5' RACE reads and lists each CDR3 protein once. The listing records some 130,000 distinct CDR3 sequences. Sequenced sample: naive CXCR3- CD8+ T cells from blood. Indicated subset: CD45RO-CCR7+CD27+CD95- naive CD8+ T cells lacking CXCR3 (TNR3-). The receptor comes from a human donor in good health. Some clones in this sample may be carry-over from other donors' samples. The V and J genes are TRBV23-1 and TRBJ2-3; TCRdb lists TRBD1, though no DNA is available to test this call. TRBV23-1 counts as an open reading frame of uncertain function. This CDR3 reads CASSQSGAGRTDTQYF.